Listed below are T cell receptor beta chains from one sample, sequenced in a study of vaccination and CD4 T cells after COVID-19. TCRdb processed the PCR reads anew with MiXCR; each CDR3 protein has one entry. Counted here are roughly 24,000 distinct CDR3 sequences, 40% occurring once; the ten biggest clones make up about 11%. The antigens of these receptors remain unknown. Material for sequencing was CD4+ T cells from blood, cultured in vitro. All receptors come from a human donor who had recovered from COVID-19. The CDR3 runs from the conserved cysteine through the conserved F or W. Fields, in order: D gene, clone size, V gene, J gene, CDR3 DNA, CDR3 protein. A D gene is named only where the DNA matches it firmly. Some rows have no size entry. The others give once, few or many, or a class for an expanded clone.

>NA|few|TRBV19|TRBJ2-7
TGTGCCAGTAGTATAGCCCCTCGGGGTGGCGAGCAGTACTTC
CASSIAPRGGEQYF
>TRBD2|NA|TRBV2|TRBJ2-1
TGTGCCAGCAGTGATGTGGGCGGGAGTATGGATGAGCAGTTCTTC
CASSDVGGSMDEQFF
>TRBD2|few|TRBV7-2|TRBJ2-3
TGTGCCAGCAGCTTAAAACTAGCGGGAGGGCCTCTAAGCACAGATACGCAGTATTTT
CASSLKLAGGPLSTDTQYF
>TRBD2|NA|TRBV20-1|TRBJ2-5
TGCAGTGCTAGACCGGGACTAGCGGGAGGGCACCAAGAGACCCAGTACTTC
CSARPGLAGGHQETQYF
>NA|NA|TRBV7-2|TRBJ2-7
TGTGCCAGCAACCCTCCCCCCCGGCCAGGGGTAAGCTACGAGCAGTACTTC
CASNPPPRPGVSYEQYF
>NA|NA|TRBV6-1|TRBJ2-3
TGTGCCACCCTTAAGATTTATACGCAGTATTTT
CATLKIYTQYF
>NA|NA|TRBV20-1|TRBJ2-1
TGCGGTTCCATAGTAGTGGATGAGCAGTTCTTC
CGSIVVDEQFF
>NA|few|TRBV20-1|TRBJ1-1
TGCAGTGCTAGAGATTTTAGGACAGACAACACTGAAGCTTTCTTT
CSARDFRTDNTEAFF
>TRBD1|NA|TRBV7-2|TRBJ2-7
TGTGCCAGCAGCTTAAGTATGGGACAGGGGGTGGTGTTTTACGAGCAGTACTTC
CASSLSMGQGVVFYEQYF
>TRBD1|NA|TRBV28|TRBJ1-1
TGTGCCAGCAGTTCTACTCCCGACAGGGCGAAAGCTTTCTTT
CASSSTPDRAKAFF
>NA|NA|TRBV24-1|TRBJ1-2
TGTGCCACCAGTGAAACAAACCGGAACTATGGCTACACCTTC
CATSETNRNYGYTF
>TRBD1|NA|TRBV11-3|TRBJ2-7
TGTGCCAGCAGCCTCCCCGGGACAGGCGGTCTCCACGAGCAGTACTTC
CASSLPGTGGLHEQYF
>TRBD1|few|TRBV6-1|TRBJ1-2
TGTGCCAGCAGGTTGACAGGGACTTATGGCTACACCTTC
CASRLTGTYGYTF
>TRBD2|few|TRBV7-9|TRBJ2-5
TGTGCCAGCAGCAGACGACGGGGGGAGGGAGAGACCCAGTACTTC
CASSRRRGEGETQYF
>TRBD1|NA|TRBV4-3|TRBJ2-7
TGCGCCAGCAGCCAAGGGACAGGGGGCGTTTACGAGCAGTACTTC
CASSQGTGGVYEQYF
>NA|NA|TRBV5-6|TRBJ2-5
TGTGCCAGCAGCCCCCCGGGGGTCCAAGAGACCCAGTACTTC
CASSPPGVQETQYF
>TRBD1|NA|TRBV25-1|TRBJ1-4
TGTGCCAGCAGCCGGACAGGGCTAAGGATCGAAAAACTGTTTTTT
CASSRTGLRIEKLFF
>TRBD1|few|TRBV28|TRBJ1-1
TGTGCCAGCAGTTTACCGACAGGGTTCACTGAAGCTTTCTTT
CASSLPTGFTEAFF
>NA|NA|TRBV27|TRBJ1-6
TGTGCCAGCAGTCGGGCGGATTCACCCCTCCACTTT
CASSRADSPLHF
>TRBD1|few|TRBV6-5|TRBJ1-2
TGTGCCAGCAGTTCCGGGGGGACAGGGGGCCTGGGCTACACCTTC
CASSSGGTGGLGYTF
>NA|few|TRBV12-3/TRBV12-4|TRBJ2-7
TGTGCCAGCAGCCTATGGGGACAAAACTCCTACGAGCAGTACTTC
CASSLWGQNSYEQYF
>TRBD1|NA|TRBV20-1|TRBJ1-2
TGCAGTGCCGCTGCGGGACAGGCATTCTATGGCTACACCTTC
CSAAAGQAFYGYTF
>NA|NA|TRBV20-1|TRBJ1-1
TGCAGTGGTGCAGGTGACACTGAAGCTTTCTTT
CSGAGDTEAFF
>NA|NA|TRBV11-3|TRBJ2-4
TGTGCCAGCAGCTTAGAAGGAGACATTCAGTACTTC
CASSLEGDIQYF
>NA|few|TRBV20-1|TRBJ2-4
TGCAGTGCTACTCACCGACCCGGCCCCCAAAACATTCAGTACTTC
CSATHRPGPQNIQYF
>NA|NA|TRBV10-1|TRBJ2-3
TGCGCCAGCAGTGAAAAAGATACGCAGTATTTT
CASSEKDTQYF
>NA|few|TRBV12-5|TRBJ1-6
TGTGCTAGTGGCCTCTCCCCGGTGTCACCCCTCCACTTT
CASGLSPVSPLHF
>TRBD2|NA|TRBV20-1|TRBJ2-2
TGCAGTGTTCCGGGACTAGCGGGAGCGAACACCGGGGAGCCTTTTTTT
CSVPGLAGANTGEPFF
>NA|NA|TRBV5-1|TRBJ1-2
TGCGCCTGCAGCCCCGAGCGGAGATATGGCTACACCTTC
CACSPERRYGYTF
>TRBD2|NA|TRBV4-2|TRBJ2-1
TGTGCCAGCAGCCAAATCGGGGGAGGGCCCAATGAGCAGTTCTTC
CASSQIGGGPNEQFF
>TRBD1|few|TRBV6-5|TRBJ1-1
TGTGCCAGCAGTTTCGGGACAGTCAGGAACACTGAAGCTTTCTTT
CASSFGTVRNTEAFF
>TRBD2|few|TRBV7-2|TRBJ2-1
TGTGCCAGCAGCGTTAGCGGGAGGGAATACAATGAGCAGTTCTTC
CASSVSGREYNEQFF
>NA|few|TRBV6-5|TRBJ2-3
TGTGCCAGCAGTTACGGGACCTTCGCGGATACGCAGTATTTT
CASSYGTFADTQYF
>NA|few|TRBV28|TRBJ1-1
TGTGCCAGCGAACGAAGACAGCCAAGAAGCACTGAAGCTTTCTTT
CASERRQPRSTEAFF
>NA|NA|TRBV19|TRBJ1-6
TGTGCCAGTAGAAAGGGCGATTCACCCCTCCACTTT
CASRKGDSPLHF
>NA|few|TRBV20-1|TRBJ1-5
TGCGGTGCTAGAATCAGGGGACGCAATCAGCCCCAGCATTTT
CGARIRGRNQPQHF
>NA|few|TRBV25-1|TRBJ1-5
TGTGCCAGCAGTGAATCTGGGCAGGGCGGCAATCAGCCCCAGCATTTT
CASSESGQGGNQPQHF
>NA|NA|TRBV19|TRBJ2-1
TGTGCCAGTAGTTCCGGGACACCCAATGAGCAGTTCTTC
CASSSGTPNEQFF
>NA|NA|TRBV11-2|TRBJ2-7
TGTGCCAGCAGCTTAGAACTAAGGTTCTACGAGCAGTACTTC
CASSLELRFYEQYF
>TRBD1|NA|TRBV10-3|TRBJ1-2
TGTGCCATCAGTGTGGGACAGCCCAACTATGGCTACACCTTC
CAISVGQPNYGYTF
>NA|few|TRBV7-9|TRBJ2-1
TGTGCCAGCAGCGTCTCGACTTACAATGAGCAGTTCTTC
CASSVSTYNEQFF
>NA|NA|TRBV12-3/TRBV12-4|TRBJ1-2
TGTGCCAGCAGTTTAGGACAACTGATGGGCTACACCTTC
CASSLGQLMGYTF
>NA|NA|TRBV6-5|TRBJ2-1
TGTGCCAGCAGTTACTCGCCTAGTAACAATGAGCAGTTCTTC
CASSYSPSNNEQFF
>TRBD2|few|TRBV27|TRBJ2-7
TGTGCCAGCCGTGGACTAGCGGGAGGGGAGTACGAGCAGTACTTC
CASRGLAGGEYEQYF
>TRBD2|NA|TRBV6-1|TRBJ2-1
TGTGCCAGCAGTACGGGACTAGCGGGGGGGAGCTCCTACAATGAGCAGTTCTTC
CASSTGLAGGSSYNEQFF
>NA|NA|TRBV24-1|TRBJ2-2
TGTGCCACCCCACTGCCTTACAGGGTTAACACCGGGGAGCTGTTTTTT
CATPLPYRVNTGELFF
>NA|NA|TRBV20-1|TRBJ2-7
TGCAGTGCTACACACCCCGGGTACGAGCAGTACTTC
CSATHPGYEQYF
>TRBD1|few|TRBV6-2/TRBV6-3|TRBJ1-5
TGTGCCAGCAGTCAACAGGGGGCCGGGCAGCCCCAGCATTTT
CASSQQGAGQPQHF
>TRBD2|NA|TRBV2|TRBJ2-3
TGTGCCAGCAGACGGACTAGCGGGGGCACAGATACGCAGTATTTT
CASRRTSGGTDTQYF
>NA|NA|TRBV7-9|TRBJ1-5
TGTGCCAGCAGCTTAGGGGGGGGCAATCAGCCCCAGCATTTT
CASSLGGGNQPQHF
>NA|NA|TRBV28|TRBJ1-1
TGTGCCAGCAGTTCAGGTTCCTCTGAAGCTTTCTTT
CASSSGSSEAFF
>TRBD1|NA|TRBV20-1|TRBJ1-6
TGCAGTGCTAGAAGCTGGGACAGGGGGTCTTCACCCCTCCACTTT
CSARSWDRGSSPLHF
>TRBD2|few|TRBV20-1|TRBJ2-5
TGCAGTGCTAGGTATGGACTAGAAGAGACCCAGTACTTC
CSARYGLEETQYF
>NA|NA|TRBV12-3/TRBV12-4|TRBJ2-6
TGTGCCAGCAGTTTTGGGGGTCCTGGGGCCAACGTCCTGACTTTC
CASSFGGPGANVLTF
>NA|NA|TRBV24-1|TRBJ2-3
TGTGCCACCAGTGGAGGCGTAGATACGCAGTATTTT
CATSGGVDTQYF
>NA|NA|TRBV24-1|TRBJ1-2
TGTGCCACCAGTGATCGTTTTTATGGCTACACCTTC
CATSDRFYGYTF
>NA|NA|TRBV29-1|TRBJ2-2
TGCAGCGTTCGGGCAGGCTCGGTCGGGGAGCTGTTTTTT
CSVRAGSVGELFF